The entry that follows covers one TCR beta chain sequence. The antigen is undetermined. Via MiXCR, TCRdb re-called the reads, giving one row per CDR3 protein. The table lists 800,000 to 950,000 distinct CDR3 sequences, 32% of them singletons, with around 11% in the top ten. The data originate from a study of T cell repertoires in cytomegalovirus infection. Germline-derived CDR1 and CDR2 are SGHVS and FNYEAQ. The V gene lost 5 bases and the J gene lost 1 base, with 12 bases spanning the gap. This CDR3 region has 15 residues. The receptor comes from a human donor in good health (CMV status not recorded). Some clones in this sample may be carry-over from other donors' samples. Material: cultured CD8+ T cells from PBMCs, obtained from culture after CMV antigen stimulation. The chain is built from TRBV7-6 and TRBJ2-1; D unresolved. CDR3 in amino acids: CASSRWAASYNEQFF. CDR3 bases: TGTGCCAGCAGCCGTTGGGCAGCTTCCTACAATGAGCAGTTCTTC.